The 2 T cell receptor beta chains presented below share a single source sample, sequenced in a study of cytomegalovirus exposure and HLA in healthy donors. 13 Jbeta primers and 60 Vbeta primers were used for the PCR. Libraries were prepared by immunoSEQ multiplex PCR; TCRdb keeps only in-frame clonotypes and omits some of them. The sample has about 300,000 clones; roughly 85% are singletons. Specimen: PBMCs. Source of these receptors: a man in his forties in good health and CMV-seropositive.

The DNA of the CDR3 is TGTGCCTGGAGTGTACGACACCTTAACTATGGCTACACCTTC. It encodes CAWSVRHLNYGYTF. The chain links TRBV30 to TRBJ1-2; no firm D call. Trimming left V 0 bases short and J 1 base short, with 9 bases between. This CDR3 has 14 residues. Germline V CDR1 and CDR2: GTSNPN, SVGIG (reference sequence).

The chain uses TRBV4-2 and TRBJ1-1; TRBD1 might be the D (5 bases). Trimming cost V 3 bases and J 5 bases, with 13 bases left between them. Germline V lookup: CDR1 LGHNA, CDR2 YNFKEQ. CDR3 length: 14 amino acids. CDR3 region: CASSQGGSGTEAFF. CDR3 nucleotide sequence: TGTGCCAGCAGCCAGGGGGGAAGTGGGACTGAAGCTTTCTTT.